Listed below are T cell receptor beta chains from one sample, sequenced in a study of CD8 T cells in ankylosing spondylitis. TCRdb re-analysed the 5' RACE reads in MiXCR, keeping a single row per CDR3 protein. The table has 200,000 or so distinct CDR3 sequences, over 15% seen once. Sample: blood, either unsorted or a sorted T cell fraction (not recorded which). Receptor source: a male donor aged 10-35 years with ankylosing spondylitis or in good health (not recorded which). CDR3s include the opening cysteine and the closing phenylalanine or tryptophan. The D gene is left open where the match is weak. Some rows mark clone size as missing; the rest say once, few, many or name a class of expanded clone.

d_gene: .
abundance: .
v_gene: TRBV29-1
j_gene: TRBJ2-5
CDR3aa: CSVAPSQETQYF
CDR3nt: TGCAGCGTTGCGCCTTCACAAGAGACCCAGTACTTC

d_gene: .
abundance: .
v_gene: TRBV29-1
j_gene: TRBJ1-1
CDR3aa: CSVATVMNTEAFF
CDR3nt: TGCAGCGTTGCTACAGTGATGAACACTGAAGCTTTCTTT

d_gene: TRBD1
abundance: once
v_gene: TRBV4-3
j_gene: TRBJ1-1
CDR3aa: CASSQGGYGDRDEAFF
CDR3nt: TGCGCCAGCAGCCAAGGAGGATATGGGGACAGAGATGAAGCTTTCTTT

d_gene: TRBD2
abundance: many
v_gene: TRBV24-1
j_gene: TRBJ2-1
CDR3aa: CATSERDYPYNEQFF
CDR3nt: TGTGCCACCAGTGAGAGGGACTACCCCTACAATGAGCAGTTCTTC

d_gene: .
abundance: many
v_gene: TRBV28
j_gene: TRBJ2-3
CDR3aa: CASSFPLREHSGISTDTQYF
CDR3nt: TGTGCCAGCAGTTTCCCACTTAGGGAGCATTCGGGTATTTCTACAGATACGCAGTATTTT

d_gene: TRBD1
abundance: many
v_gene: TRBV5-5
j_gene: TRBJ1-5
CDR3aa: CASSLVGTGDVQPQHF
CDR3nt: TGTGCCAGCAGCTTGGTTGGGACAGGGGATGTACAGCCCCAGCATTTT

d_gene: .
abundance: .
v_gene: TRBV3-2
j_gene: TRBJ2-7
CDR3aa: CASSQAWGANRIDEQYF
CDR3nt: TGTGCCAGCAGCCAAGCCTGGGGTGCCAACAGGATCGACGAGCAGTACTTC

d_gene: TRBD2
abundance: many
v_gene: TRBV11-2
j_gene: TRBJ2-1
CDR3aa: CASSLESGRGEQFF
CDR3nt: TGTGCCAGCAGCTTAGAATCGGGGCGGGGGGAGCAGTTCTTC

d_gene: .
abundance: .
v_gene: TRBV7-2
j_gene: TRBJ1-5
CDR3aa: CASSLGARSNQPQHF
CDR3nt: TGTGCCAGCAGCTTAGGGGCACGCAGCAATCAGCCCCAGCATTTT

d_gene: .
abundance: .
v_gene: TRBV20-1
j_gene: TRBJ1-1
CDR3aa: CSARRAGPEAFF
CDR3nt: TGCAGTGCTAGGCGGGCAGGACCTGAAGCTTTCTTT

d_gene: TRBD1
abundance: many
v_gene: TRBV20-1
j_gene: TRBJ2-4
CDR3aa: CSARESRGQGKNIQYF
CDR3nt: TGCAGTGCTAGAGAAAGCCGGGGACAGGGGAAAAACATTCAGTACTTC

d_gene: .
abundance: many
v_gene: TRBV12-3/TRBV12-4
j_gene: TRBJ1-2
CDR3aa: CASSLWAGGGYTF
CDR3nt: TGTGCCAGCAGTTTATGGGCGGGAGGAGGCTACACCTTC

d_gene: .
abundance: .
v_gene: TRBV27
j_gene: TRBJ2-7
CDR3aa: CASSFGPGIGEQYF
CDR3nt: .

d_gene: TRBD1
abundance: many
v_gene: TRBV29-1
j_gene: TRBJ2-7
CDR3aa: CSVDPGQGIYEQYF
CDR3nt: TGCAGCGTTGATCCGGGACAGGGAATCTACGAGCAGTACTTC

d_gene: TRBD2
abundance: .
v_gene: TRBV29-1
j_gene: TRBJ2-3
CDR3aa: CSVDRTSGRVTKTTDTQYF
CDR3nt: TGCAGCGTTGACCGGACTAGCGGGAGGGTCACCAAGACCACAGATACGCAGTATTTT

d_gene: TRBD1
abundance: many
v_gene: TRBV11-2
j_gene: TRBJ1-1
CDR3aa: CASSVTGATEAFF
CDR3nt: TGTGCCAGCAGCGTTACAGGGGCCACTGAAGCTTTCTTT

d_gene: TRBD2
abundance: many
v_gene: TRBV7-2
j_gene: TRBJ2-5
CDR3aa: CASSGQLAGGPETQYF
CDR3nt: TGTGCCAGCAGCGGCCAACTAGCGGGAGGGCCGGAGACCCAGTACTTC

d_gene: .
abundance: many
v_gene: TRBV25-1
j_gene: TRBJ2-7
CDR3aa: CASSPQGGAYEQYF
CDR3nt: TGTGCCAGCAGTCCACAGGGGGGGGCCTACGAGCAGTACTTC

d_gene: .
abundance: many
v_gene: TRBV7-9
j_gene: TRBJ2-3
CDR3aa: CASSADGDPTDTQYF
CDR3nt: TGTGCCAGCAGCGCCGACGGAGACCCCACAGATACGCAGTATTTT

d_gene: TRBD1
abundance: many
v_gene: TRBV12-3/TRBV12-4
j_gene: TRBJ1-1
CDR3aa: CASTRDRGQRAFF
CDR3nt: TGTGCCAGCACCCGGGACAGGGGGCAGCGAGCTTTCTTT

d_gene: .
abundance: many
v_gene: TRBV6-6
j_gene: TRBJ1-1
CDR3aa: CASSYSVGDTEAFF
CDR3nt: TGTGCCAGCAGTTACTCGGTGGGGGACACTGAAGCTTTCTTT

d_gene: .
abundance: many
v_gene: TRBV6-5
j_gene: TRBJ2-2
CDR3aa: CASSELREYTGELFF
CDR3nt: TGTGCCAGCAGCGAACTTAGGGAATACACCGGGGAGCTGTTTTTT

d_gene: .
abundance: .
v_gene: TRBV18
j_gene: TRBJ2-3
CDR3aa: CASSPQAGNTDTQYF
CDR3nt: TGTGCCAGCTCACCACAGGCAGGAAACACAGATACGCAGTATTTT

d_gene: TRBD1
abundance: many
v_gene: TRBV6-5
j_gene: TRBJ1-5
CDR3aa: CASSPWTGQQPQHF
CDR3nt: TGTGCCAGCAGCCCCTGGACAGGTCAGCAGCCCCAGCATTTT

d_gene: .
abundance: .
v_gene: TRBV29-1
j_gene: TRBJ2-2
CDR3aa: CSVRPNPGPTGELFF
CDR3nt: TGCAGCGTAAGACCCAACCCCGGCCCCACCGGGGAGCTGTTTTTT

d_gene: TRBD2
abundance: many
v_gene: TRBV20-1
j_gene: TRBJ2-1
CDR3aa: CSAPTSGRSYEQFF
CDR3nt: TGCAGTGCGCCTACTAGCGGGAGGTCGTATGAGCAGTTCTTC

d_gene: .
abundance: many
v_gene: TRBV18
j_gene: TRBJ2-1
CDR3aa: CASSPYISGEEQFF
CDR3nt: TGTGCCAGCTCACCTTATATATCGGGTGAGGAGCAGTTCTTC

d_gene: .
abundance: .
v_gene: TRBV15
j_gene: TRBJ2-5
CDR3aa: CATSRDAVQETQYF
CDR3nt: TGTGCCACCAGCAGAGATGCGGTGCAAGAGACCCAGTACTTC

d_gene: .
abundance: many
v_gene: TRBV25-1
j_gene: TRBJ1-2
CDR3aa: CASSEFGGYGYTF
CDR3nt: TGTGCCAGCAGTGAATTCGGGGGGTATGGCTACACCTTC

d_gene: TRBD1
abundance: many
v_gene: TRBV3-1
j_gene: TRBJ2-7
CDR3aa: CATRDNRGIDEQYF
CDR3nt: TGTGCCACCAGAGATAACAGGGGGATCGACGAGCAGTACTTC

d_gene: .
abundance: many
v_gene: TRBV19
j_gene: TRBJ1-2
CDR3aa: CASSLPEGLGGYTF
CDR3nt: TGTGCCAGTAGTCTCCCGGAGGGGCTTGGTGGCTACACCTTC

d_gene: .
abundance: .
v_gene: TRBV10-3
j_gene: TRBJ2-1
CDR3aa: CAISESSGHSYNEQFF
CDR3nt: TGTGCCATCAGTGAGTCATCGGGACACTCCTACAATGAGCAGTTCTTC

d_gene: .
abundance: .
v_gene: TRBV20-1
j_gene: TRBJ1-2
CDR3aa: CSAPDLYGYTF
CDR3nt: TGCAGTGCTCCGGACTTATATGGCTACACCTTC

d_gene: TRBD2
abundance: many
v_gene: TRBV28
j_gene: TRBJ2-3
CDR3aa: CASSLGLAGGRSTDTQYF
CDR3nt: TGTGCCAGCAGTTTAGGGCTAGCGGGAGGCCGTAGCACAGATACGCAGTATTTT

d_gene: TRBD2
abundance: many
v_gene: TRBV5-1
j_gene: TRBJ2-5
CDR3aa: CASPLTGTSGVFEETQYF
CDR3nt: TGCGCCAGCCCGTTAACCGGGACTAGCGGGGTGTTCGAAGAGACCCAGTACTTC

d_gene: TRBD1
abundance: many
v_gene: TRBV5-6
j_gene: TRBJ2-1
CDR3aa: CASSFGDRVSSNEQFF
CDR3nt: TGTGCCAGCAGCTTTGGTGACAGGGTCAGCAGCAATGAGCAGTTCTTC

d_gene: TRBD2
abundance: many
v_gene: TRBV6-5
j_gene: TRBJ2-1
CDR3aa: CASSYLAGAYNEQFF
CDR3nt: TGTGCCAGCAGTTACCTGGCGGGAGCCTACAATGAGCAGTTCTTC

d_gene: .
abundance: many
v_gene: TRBV19
j_gene: TRBJ1-5
CDR3aa: CASNLRGNQPQHF
CDR3nt: TGTGCCAGTAATCTTAGGGGGAATCAGCCCCAGCATTTT

d_gene: TRBD2
abundance: many
v_gene: TRBV3-1
j_gene: TRBJ2-1
CDR3aa: CASSQILAGNEQFF
CDR3nt: TGTGCCAGCAGCCAAATCCTAGCGGGGAATGAGCAGTTCTTC

d_gene: TRBD2
abundance: many
v_gene: TRBV20-1
j_gene: TRBJ2-4
CDR3aa: CSASGTSGKNIQYF
CDR3nt: TGCAGTGCCTCCGGGACTAGCGGGAAAAACATTCAGTACTTC

d_gene: .
abundance: .
v_gene: TRBV2
j_gene: TRBJ2-2
CDR3aa: CAIRGTGELFF
CDR3nt: TGTGCCATCAGGGGCACCGGGGAGCTGTTTTTT

d_gene: .
abundance: many
v_gene: TRBV2
j_gene: TRBJ2-1
CDR3aa: CASRSGQTSEQFF
CDR3nt: TGTGCCAGCAGATCGGGACAGACTAGTGAGCAGTTCTTC

d_gene: .
abundance: many
v_gene: TRBV4-3
j_gene: TRBJ1-6
CDR3aa: CASSHTAGEPLHF
CDR3nt: TGCGCCAGCAGCCACACGGCGGGCGAACCCCTCCACTTT

d_gene: .
abundance: many
v_gene: TRBV27
j_gene: TRBJ2-3
CDR3aa: CASSTWGTSTDTQYF
CDR3nt: TGTGCCAGCAGCACGTGGGGGACTAGCACAGATACGCAGTATTTT

d_gene: .
abundance: .
v_gene: TRBV7-9
j_gene: TRBJ2-7
CDR3aa: CASGRETNEQYF
CDR3nt: TGTGCCAGCGGAAGGGAGACCAACGAGCAGTACTTC

d_gene: .
abundance: few
v_gene: TRBV18
j_gene: TRBJ2-5
CDR3aa: CASSPSAGQETQYF
CDR3nt: TGTGCCAGCTCACCGTCTGCGGGACAAGAGACCCAGTACTTC

d_gene: TRBD1
abundance: many
v_gene: TRBV6-5
j_gene: TRBJ1-2
CDR3aa: CASRTTGSTRGYTF
CDR3nt: TGTGCCAGCAGGACGACAGGGAGTACAAGAGGCTACACCTTC

d_gene: .
abundance: .
v_gene: TRBV29-1
j_gene: TRBJ2-7
CDR3aa: CSGSVSGGGPYEQYF
CDR3nt: TGCAGCGGATCGGTGTCCGGGGGTGGGCCCTACGAGCAGTACTTC

d_gene: .
abundance: .
v_gene: TRBV20-1
j_gene: TRBJ2-3
CDR3aa: CSARGPRGPDTQYF
CDR3nt: TGCAGTGCTAGAGGTCCCAGGGGCCCAGATACGCAGTATTTT

d_gene: .
abundance: few
v_gene: TRBV20-1
j_gene: TRBJ1-1
CDR3aa: CSARGGRRTMNTEAFF
CDR3nt: TGCAGTGCTAGAGGGGGTCGAAGAACGATGAACACTGAAGCTTTCTTT

d_gene: TRBD1
abundance: many
v_gene: TRBV20-1
j_gene: TRBJ2-1
CDR3aa: CSAPTGGAYNEQFF
CDR3nt: TGCAGTGCTCCCACAGGGGGAGCCTACAATGAGCAGTTCTTC

d_gene: .
abundance: many
v_gene: TRBV3-1
j_gene: TRBJ1-1
CDR3aa: CASSPSHRQVEAFF
CDR3nt: TGTGCCAGCAGCCCGAGCCACCGACAGGTGGAAGCTTTCTTT

d_gene: .
abundance: many
v_gene: TRBV19
j_gene: TRBJ1-2
CDR3aa: CASSLMDGGYTF
CDR3nt: TGTGCCAGTAGTCTAATGGACGGTGGCTACACCTTC

d_gene: .
abundance: few
v_gene: TRBV12-3/TRBV12-4
j_gene: TRBJ2-7
CDR3aa: CASSFGGEEQYF
CDR3nt: TGTGCCAGCAGTTTCGGTGGAGAAGAGCAGTACTTC

d_gene: .
abundance: many
v_gene: TRBV20-1
j_gene: TRBJ2-2
CDR3aa: CSARVQPVTGELFF
CDR3nt: TGCAGTGCTAGAGTACAGCCCGTGACCGGGGAGCTGTTTTTT

d_gene: TRBD1
abundance: many
v_gene: TRBV7-8
j_gene: TRBJ2-3
CDR3aa: CASSLGGTGPRLTDTQYF
CDR3nt: TGTGCCAGCAGCTTAGGGGGGACAGGTCCGCGGCTCACAGATACGCAGTATTTT

d_gene: TRBD2
abundance: few
v_gene: TRBV12-3/TRBV12-4
j_gene: TRBJ2-3
CDR3aa: CASSRGERDTDTQYF
CDR3nt: TGTGCCAGCAGTCGGGGGGAGCGGGACACAGATACGCAGTATTTT

d_gene: TRBD2
abundance: .
v_gene: TRBV6-2/TRBV6-3
j_gene: TRBJ2-7
CDR3aa: CASSSSGSAHEQYF
CDR3nt: TGTGCCAGCAGTTCTAGCGGGAGTGCCCACGAGCAGTACTTC

d_gene: .
abundance: .
v_gene: TRBV10-3
j_gene: TRBJ2-2
CDR3aa: CAIRSNRLWNTGELFF
CDR3nt: TGTGCCATCAGGAGTAACAGGTTATGGAACACCGGGGAGCTGTTTTTT